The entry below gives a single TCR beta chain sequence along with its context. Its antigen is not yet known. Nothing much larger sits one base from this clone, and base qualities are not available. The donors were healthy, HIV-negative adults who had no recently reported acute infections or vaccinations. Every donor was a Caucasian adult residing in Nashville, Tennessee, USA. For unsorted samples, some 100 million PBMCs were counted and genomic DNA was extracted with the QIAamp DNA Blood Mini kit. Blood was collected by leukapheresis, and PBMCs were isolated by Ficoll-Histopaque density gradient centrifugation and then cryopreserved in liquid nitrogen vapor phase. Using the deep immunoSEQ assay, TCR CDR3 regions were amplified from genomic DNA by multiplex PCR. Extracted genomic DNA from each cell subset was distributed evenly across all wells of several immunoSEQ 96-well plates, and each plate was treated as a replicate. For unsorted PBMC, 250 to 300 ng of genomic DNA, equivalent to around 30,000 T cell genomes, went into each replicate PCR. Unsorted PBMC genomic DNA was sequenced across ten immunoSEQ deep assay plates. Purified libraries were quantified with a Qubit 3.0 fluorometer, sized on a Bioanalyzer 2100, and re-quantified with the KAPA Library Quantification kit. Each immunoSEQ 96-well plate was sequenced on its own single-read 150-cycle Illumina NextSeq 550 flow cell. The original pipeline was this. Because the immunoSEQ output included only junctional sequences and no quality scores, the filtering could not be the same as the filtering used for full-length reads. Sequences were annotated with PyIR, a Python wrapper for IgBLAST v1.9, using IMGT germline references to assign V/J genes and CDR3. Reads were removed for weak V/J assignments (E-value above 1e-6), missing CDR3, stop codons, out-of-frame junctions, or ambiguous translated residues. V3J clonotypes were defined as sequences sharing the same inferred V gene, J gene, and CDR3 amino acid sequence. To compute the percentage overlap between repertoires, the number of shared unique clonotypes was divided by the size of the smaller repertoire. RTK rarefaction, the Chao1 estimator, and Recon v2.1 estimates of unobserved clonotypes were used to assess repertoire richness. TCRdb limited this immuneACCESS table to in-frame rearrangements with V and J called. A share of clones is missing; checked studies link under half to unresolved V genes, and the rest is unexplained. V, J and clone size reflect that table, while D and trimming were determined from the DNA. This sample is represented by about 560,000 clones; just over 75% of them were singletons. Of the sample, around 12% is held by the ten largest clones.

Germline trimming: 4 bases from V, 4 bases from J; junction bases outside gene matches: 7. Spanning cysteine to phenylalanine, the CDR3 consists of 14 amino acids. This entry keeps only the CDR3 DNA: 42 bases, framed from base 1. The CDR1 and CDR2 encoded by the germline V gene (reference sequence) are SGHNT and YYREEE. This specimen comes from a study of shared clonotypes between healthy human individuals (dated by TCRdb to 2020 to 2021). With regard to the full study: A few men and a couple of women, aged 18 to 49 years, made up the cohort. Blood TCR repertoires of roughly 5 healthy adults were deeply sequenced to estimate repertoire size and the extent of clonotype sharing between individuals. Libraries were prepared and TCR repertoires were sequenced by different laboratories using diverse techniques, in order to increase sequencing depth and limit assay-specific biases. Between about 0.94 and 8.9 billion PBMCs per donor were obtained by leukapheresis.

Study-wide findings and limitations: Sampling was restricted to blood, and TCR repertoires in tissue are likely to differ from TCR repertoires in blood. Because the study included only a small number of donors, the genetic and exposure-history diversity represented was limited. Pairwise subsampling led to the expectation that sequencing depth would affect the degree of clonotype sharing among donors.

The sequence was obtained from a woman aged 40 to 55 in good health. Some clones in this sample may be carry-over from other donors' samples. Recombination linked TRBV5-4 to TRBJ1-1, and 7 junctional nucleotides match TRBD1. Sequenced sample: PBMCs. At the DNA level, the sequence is TGTGCCAGCAGCGGGGACAGTTCCAGCACTGAAGCTTTCTTT. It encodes CASSGDSSSTEAFF.